This entry is about one TCR beta chain. The data stem from a study of beta chain features in type 1 diabetes. Trimming shortened V by 7 bases and J by 6 bases, and 13 bases separated the two germline ends. This CDR3 has 13 amino acids. The germline V gene encodes CDR1 MNHEY and CDR2 SMNVEV (reference sequence). Isolated RNA was reverse transcribed in full, so expressed TCRB transcripts were sequenced. Deep immunoSEQ sequencing covered naive, central memory and regulatory T cell samples. This table comes from immunoSEQ multiplex PCR, and its TCRdb copy is limited to in-frame clones, with some not included. The data hold around 500,000 clones, with 25% to 35% observed a single time.

The specimen sequenced was naive CD4+ T cells from blood. The chain joins TRBV27 to TRBJ2-1; the D is unclear. The sequence came from a man aged 18 to 35 in good health. CDR3 sequence: CASKIVGGNEQFF. DNA for the CDR3: TGTGCCAGCAAAATTGTTGGCGGCAATGAGCAGTTCTTC.